A single sample gave rise to the 20 T cell receptor beta chains below, sequenced in a study of T-cell memory formation after mild COVID-19. From the 5' RACE reads, TCRdb called clonotypes with MiXCR, one entry per CDR3 protein. This table holds about 320,000 distinct CDR3 sequences, 13% to 15% found once. The sequencing input was PBMCs or a T cell subset sorted from them (not recorded which). The receptors shown here come from a man between 18 and 35 years old who had mild COVID-19 (a few samples of this study predate the infection). Cell type and time point are not known.

Only a few counts were recorded for this clonotype. This rearrangement joins TRBV7-2 to TRBJ1-5; 7 nucleotides agree with TRBD1. The V gene end was trimmed by 5 bases and the J gene end by 6 bases; junction bases not matched to a gene: 4. CDR3 length equals 13 residues. Germline V gene data show CDR1 as SGHTA and CDR2 as FQGNSA. In DNA form, the CDR3 reads TGTGCCAGCAGCAAACAGGGGACTCAGCCCCAGCATTTT. This codes for CASSKQGTQPQHF.

This clonotype was detected only a few times. The chain recombines TRBV6-6 with TRBJ2-3; possibly TRBD1 for D (6 bases). The V and J ends lost 5 bases and 5 bases respectively, with 17 bases between them. The CDR3 contains 15 residues. The germline CDR1 and CDR2 sequences are MNHNY and SVGAGI (reference sequence). The CDR3: CASSHNRVGVDTQYF. As DNA, the CDR3 is TGTGCCAGCAGTCACAACAGGGTTGGTGTAGATACGCAGTATTTT.

This clonotype was picked up many times. The chain combines TRBV29-1 with TRBJ2-3; TRBD2 matches 7 bases. Germline trimming cut 7 bases from V and 3 bases from J; bases unmatched to any gene: 7. The germline V gene has CDR1 SQVTM and CDR2 ANQGSEA. The CDR3 runs 13 residues. CDR3 sequence (DNA): TGCAGCGGATCTAGCGGTTTGACAGATACGCAGTATTTT. Amino acid sequence: CSGSSGLTDTQYF.

Regarding this clonotype: It may be a read error: a sequence one base away is much more abundant. V gene TRBV4-3 combines with J gene TRBJ2-5; 15 nucleotides align to TRBD2. CDR1 and CDR2 from the germline V gene are LGHNA and YSLEER. This CDR3 contains 18 residues. The CDR3 sequence: CTSSQRTSGGEYQETQYF. In nucleotides, the CDR3 is TGCACCAGCAGTCAAAGGACTAGCGGGGGGGAGTACCAAGAGACCCAGTACTTC.

V gene TRBV20-1 combines with J gene TRBJ1-6, with 8 bases fitting TRBD1. CDR1 and CDR2 from the germline V gene are DFQATT and SNEGSKA (reference sequence). The CDR3 has 13 residues. V was clipped by 6 bases and J by 6 bases; unmatched bases: 4. The CDR3 region is CSATDRVNSPLHF. CDR3 in DNA: TGCAGTGCGACGGACAGGGTTAATTCACCCCTCCACTTT.

The chain carries TRBV5-1 and TRBJ2-1, with 13 bases identical to TRBD2. The junction had 5 bases not matched to a gene; V was cut back by 5 bases and J by 9 bases. The germline gives CDR1 SGHRS, CDR2 YFSETQ. The CDR3 spans 14 residues. This CDR3 reads CASRALAGGPEQFF. CDR3 nucleotides: TGCGCCAGCAGGGCACTAGCGGGGGGGCCTGAGCAGTTCTTC.

This chain joins TRBV5-4 and TRBJ2-7, with D tentatively TRBD1 (5 bases). The CDR3 extends over 15 amino acids. Germline CDR1 and CDR2: SGHNT and YYREEE (reference sequence). V was cut by 2 bases and J by 3 bases, with 15 bases left in between. In nucleotides, the CDR3 is TGTGCCAGCAGCTTCCCCTCGGCAGGGAACTACGAGCAGTACTTC. This translates into CASSFPSAGNYEQYF.

V usage is TRBV7-2 and J usage is TRBJ2-3, with 7 bases matching TRBD2. V shed 5 bases, J shed 8 bases, and the junction held 19 bases outside the gene matches. The CDR3 consists of 17 residues. Looked up from germline, CDR1 is SGHTA and CDR2 is FQGNSA. This CDR3 is CASSDLSGATVSGTQYF. As DNA, the CDR3 is TGTGCCAGCAGCGATCTCAGCGGGGCCACCGTCTCGGGTACGCAGTATTTT. The full variable domain, rest sourced from reference TRBV7-2 and TRBJ2-3, is GAGVSQSPSNKVTEKGKDVELRCDPISGHTALYWYRQSLGQGLEFLIYFQGNSAPDKSGLPSDRFSAERTGGSVSTLTIQRTQQEDSAVYLCASSDLSGATVSGTQYFGPGTRLTVL.

This clonotype showed up just a few times. The V and J genes are TRBV29-1 and TRBJ2-5, with 8 positions matching TRBD1. The V and J ends lost 1 base and 1 base, in that order; junction bases with no gene match: 8. The CDR3 is made up of 16 amino acids. Germline values: CDR1 SQVTM, CDR2 ANQGSEA. Here the CDR3 DNA reads TGCAGCGTTGAAGGATACGGGACAGGAACCCAAGAGACCCAGTACTTC. It is translated as CSVEGYGTGTQETQYF.

The V and J genes are TRBV5-1 and TRBJ2-4; maybe TRBD1 (6 bases). The V and J ends lost 4 bases and 2 bases respectively, with 13 bases between them. The V gene's germline CDR1 is SGHRS and CDR2 YFSETQ. The CDR3 spans 15 residues. In DNA, the CDR3 is TGCGCCAGCAGCCCAGGGGTGGTATCCAAAAACATTCAGTACTTC. Translating gives CASSPGVVSKNIQYF.

This chain uses TRBV28 with TRBJ1-6; D is uncertain. This CDR3 spans 12 amino acids. Germline V gene lookup returns CDR1 MDHEN and CDR2 SYDVKM. V lost 6 bases to trimming and J lost 10 bases, with 10 bases between them. The CDR3 bases are TGTGCCAGCAGCCTCAAGGGCTCACCCCTCCACTTT. This sequence encodes CASSLKGSPLHF. The full variable domain, rest sourced from reference TRBV28 and TRBJ1-6, is DVKVTQSSRYLVKRTGEKVFLECVQDMDHENMFWYRQDPGLGLRLIYFSYDVKMKEKGDIPEGYSVSREKKERFSLILESASTNQTSMYLCASSLKGSPLHFGNGTRLTVT.

This chain links TRBV27 with TRBJ1-1; D is unclear. Germline V CDR1 and CDR2: MNHEY, SMNVEV (reference sequence). This CDR3 has 15 amino acids. The V end was cut by 0 bases, the J end by 1 base, with 9 bases between. The CDR3: CASSLSRTANTEAFF. Written as DNA, the CDR3 is TGTGCCAGCAGTTTATCCCGGACGGCGAACACTGAAGCTTTCTTT.

This clonotype was observed a handful of times. V usage is TRBV7-6 and J usage is TRBJ2-2; tentative D call: TRBD2 (6 bases). The CDR3 is 16 amino acids. V was trimmed by 5 bases and J by 10 bases, leaving 23 bases between them. In germline, CDR1 is SGHVS, CDR2 FNYEAQ. CDR3 nucleotide sequence: TGTGCCAGCAGCCAAGGCCCGGGACTTAGGGACGAGGAGCTGTTTTTT. It translates to CASSQGPGLRDEELFF.

The chain uses TRBV27 and TRBJ2-6; 9 bases line up with TRBD1. Germline trimming cut 2 bases from V and 1 base from J; bases unmatched to any gene: 12. This CDR3 is 20 amino acids long. Germline V gene sequence: CDR1 MNHEY, CDR2 SMNVEV (reference sequence). CDR3 loop: CASSLKGQGILGSGANVLTF. For the CDR3, the DNA is TGTGCCAGCAGTTTAAAGGGACAGGGAATTTTAGGGTCTGGGGCCAACGTCCTGACTTTC.

This clonotype was detected a few times. J is TRBJ2-3 and V is TRBV27; D may correspond to TRBD1 or TRBD2 (6 bases each). The CDR3 covers 15 residues. V lost 3 bases to trimming and J lost 4 bases, with 14 bases between them. The germline CDR1 and CDR2 sequences are MNHEY and SMNVEV (reference sequence). The DNA for the CDR3 is TGTGCCAGCAGTTTGACAGGAGGGCGCCCAGATACGCAGTATTTT. It encodes CASSLTGGRPDTQYF.

This sequence joins TRBV12-5 and TRBJ2-7, with 9 nucleotides matching TRBD1. CDR1 is LGHNT and CDR2 is FRNRAP in the germline V gene. The CDR3 covers 14 residues. V was pared by 5 bases and J by 5 bases, with 7 bases of the junction left unmatched. The CDR3 loop reads CASGTGQGSHEQYF. In nucleotides, the CDR3 is TGTGCTAGTGGTACAGGACAGGGGTCCCACGAGCAGTACTTC.

This clonotype has ten or more counts. V usage is TRBV7-2 and J usage is TRBJ2-4, with D possibly being TRBD2 (7 bases). The CDR3 is 17 amino acids. CDR1 and CDR2 from the germline V gene are SGHTA and FQGNSA. Deletions cut 6 bases from V and 1 base from J, with 19 bases between. CDR3 region: CASSSTLGGAAKNIQYF. The CDR3 region has the DNA TGTGCCAGCAGTTCGACCCTAGGGGGGGCGGCCAAAAACATTCAGTACTTC.

This clonotype was seen a few times. The J gene is TRBJ2-2, the V gene TRBV2; possibly TRBD2 for D (5 bases). The CDR3 is 13 residues long. Trimming shortened V by 7 bases and J by 0 bases, and 6 bases separated the two germline ends. Germline CDR1 SNHLY, CDR2 FYNNEI. The CDR3 DNA follows: TGTGCCAGCAAGGAGGCGAACACCGGGGAGCTGTTTTTT. As protein: CASKEANTGELFF.

This clonotype was counted a few times. The chain combines TRBV7-9 with TRBJ2-3; the D is unclear. Trimming stripped 5 bases from V and 5 bases from J, with 23 bases between. Germline V gene data show CDR1 as SEHNR and CDR2 as FQNEAQ (reference sequence). CDR3 length equals 17 residues. This CDR3 is CASSAPGSRMEKDTQYF. The CDR3 DNA follows: TGTGCCAGCAGCGCCCCGGGCTCCCGGATGGAAAAAGATACGCAGTATTTT.

This clonotype has only a few counts. The chain combines TRBV5-1 with TRBJ2-3; TRBD2 matches 8 bases. This CDR3 contains 16 residues. After removal of 2 bases from V and 5 bases from J, the junction contained 10 bases not matched to a gene. Germline CDR1 SGHRS, CDR2 YFSETQ. CDR3 loop: CASSLQAGGDGDTQYF. The CDR3 DNA reads as TGCGCCAGCAGCTTACAGGCCGGGGGGGACGGAGATACGCAGTATTTT.